This is a list of T cell receptor beta chains from one sample in a study of response to subunit inactivated influenza vaccine. TCRdb redid the calling of the RT-PCR reads with MiXCR, one entry per CDR3 protein. The sample lists almost 600,000 distinct CDR3 sequences, 14% occurring once. Here the sequenced sample was PBMCs from blood, taken about 11 days after vaccination. The receptors derive from a man in his forties or fifties who received an inactivated influenza vaccine. The CDR3 runs from the conserved cysteine through the conserved F or W. Each record gives: D gene, J gene, V gene, clone size, CDR3 DNA, CDR3 protein. The D gene is left open where the match is weak. The listing skips clone size in some rows; elsewhere it reads once, few, many or a size class.

NA TRBJ2-7 TRBV7-9 NA TGTGCCAGCAGCTTAAGTCCCCAAAGCTACGAGCAGTACTTC CASSLSPQSYEQYF
TRBD2 TRBJ2-1 TRBV12-3/TRBV12-4 many TGTGCCAGCAGTTCTTTAGCGGGATTGGGCAATGAGCAGTTCTTC CASSSLAGLGNEQFF
NA TRBJ1-2 TRBV20-1 NA TGCAGTGCTAGACCCCCGACAGTTAACTATGGCTACACCTTC CSARPPTVNYGYTF
TRBD1 TRBJ1-4 TRBV10-3 few TGTGCCATCAGTGATGACAGGGCAACGAATGAAAAACTGTTTTTT CAISDDRATNEKLFF
NA TRBJ2-5 TRBV28 few TGTGCCAGCACTTACGGCCACCAAGAGACCCAGTACTTC CASTYGHQETQYF
TRBD1 TRBJ2-3 TRBV15 few TGTGCCACCAGCCCCCGTAGGACAGGGACAGATACGCAGTATTTT CATSPRRTGTDTQYF
TRBD2 TRBJ2-5 TRBV20-1 NA TGCAGTGCCGCGGGGAGGGGCGCGGGGAAGACCCAGTACTTC CSAAGRGAGKTQYF
NA TRBJ2-5 TRBV12-3/TRBV12-4 once TGTGCCAGCAGTTTATACTTGTCCAGAGGAGAGACCCAGTACTTC CASSLYLSRGETQYF
NA TRBJ2-3 TRBV7-2 few TGTGCCAGCAGCGCACAAAGGGGAAGCACAGATACGCAGTATTTT CASSAQRGSTDTQYF
NA TRBJ1-2 TRBV24-1 few TGTGCCACCAGTGATTTCAGTATTAACTATGGCTACACCTTC CATSDFSINYGYTF
TRBD2 TRBJ2-1 TRBV7-8 few TGTGCCAGCAGCTCCCTTCTACTAGCGGGGCCTTGGGATGAGCAGTTCTTC CASSSLLLAGPWDEQFF
TRBD2 TRBJ2-3 TRBV5-6 few TGTGCCAGCAGTTATCGACTAGCGGGAGAATCAGATACGCAGTATTTT CASSYRLAGESDTQYF
TRBD1 TRBJ2-1 TRBV5-1 many TGCGCCAGCAGCTTGGGACAGGGCAAAAGCTCCTACAATGAGCAGTTCTTC CASSLGQGKSSYNEQFF
NA TRBJ2-3 TRBV12-3/TRBV12-4 few TGTGCCAGCAGTTTAGATGGGGTAGGGACTGAAGAAAATACGCAGTATTTT CASSLDGVGTEENTQYF
NA TRBJ2-1 TRBV3-1 few TGTGCCAGCAGCCAGGGGGTAAATGAGCAGTTCTTC CASSQGVNEQFF
NA TRBJ2-5 TRBV11-2 NA TGTGCCAGCAGCTTAGGGGCAGGGGGGTGGGAGACCCAGTACTTC CASSLGAGGWETQYF
TRBD1 TRBJ2-7 TRBV7-2 NA TGTGCCAGCAGCTTAGTCGCAGGGGGCACCTACGAGCAGTACTTC CASSLVAGGTYEQYF
TRBD1 TRBJ2-7 TRBV20-1 few TGCAGTGCTACGGACAGGAAAAACTCCTACGAGCAGTACTTC CSATDRKNSYEQYF
TRBD1 TRBJ2-7 TRBV13 NA TGTGCCAGCAGCTTCCGGGACAGGGTCTACGAGCAGTACTTC CASSFRDRVYEQYF
TRBD2 TRBJ2-3 TRBV7-2 few TGTGCCAGCAGCTTATTGGCGGGGGGTTTGGGCACAGATACGCAGTATTTT CASSLLAGGLGTDTQYF
TRBD1 TRBJ1-2 TRBV5-5 few TGTGCCAGCAGCTTGGATCAGGGACAGGGGAACTATGGCTACACCTTC CASSLDQGQGNYGYTF
TRBD2 TRBJ2-7 TRBV7-2 few TGTGCCAGCAGCCCCCGGGGACTATACTACGAGCAGTACTTC CASSPRGLYYEQYF
TRBD2 TRBJ2-3 TRBV5-1 many TGCGCCAGCAGCTTGGAAATAGCGGGATCTACAGATACGCAGTATTTT CASSLEIAGSTDTQYF
TRBD2 TRBJ2-1 TRBV15 few TGTGCCACCAGCAGAGATGGGCTAGCGGGGGGTAATGAGCAGTTCTTC CATSRDGLAGGNEQFF
NA TRBJ2-2 TRBV29-1 few TGCAGCGTGCGGCCCAGAGCATACACCGGGGAGCTGTTTTTT CSVRPRAYTGELFF
TRBD2 TRBJ2-1 TRBV7-2 few TGTGCCAGCATCCCCGGACTAGCTAGGAATGAGCAGTTCTTC CASIPGLARNEQFF
NA TRBJ1-5 TRBV18 few TGTGCCAGCTCACTGGGACACTCGGGAATCGAGCCCCAGCATTTT CASSLGHSGIEPQHF